The clone carrying this TCR beta chain has a handful of counts. Its target is not known. This CDR3 has 13 residues. Germline CDR1 and CDR2: GTSNPN and SVGIG (reference sequence). V lost 5 bases and J 3 bases, leaving 11 bases between the germline ends. Isolated RNA was reverse transcribed in full, so expressed TCRB transcripts were sequenced. The repertoire was sequenced with immunoSEQ multiplex PCR; TCRdb's copy has only in-frame clones and lacks some. This sample has fewer than 450,000 clones, with approximately 15% found just once. The sample is drawn from a study of beta chain features in type 1 diabetes. Study background: Examination spanned 90 million to 140 million sorted cells from all samples. Overall study results and limits: Shorter templates might be favored by PCR, and equally so in patients and in controls. Moderately but significantly shorter TCRB CDR3s were found in Type 1 diabetes patients in all four CD4+ subsets.

The origin of this receptor is a woman aged 18-30 years with type 1 diabetes. Source material: naive CD4+ T cells from blood. J is TRBJ1-5 and V is TRBV30; D gene unclear. CDR3 nucleotides: TGTGCCTGGGGGCCCGGCGTCAATCAGCCCCAGCATTTT. Translated: CAWGPGVNQPQHF.